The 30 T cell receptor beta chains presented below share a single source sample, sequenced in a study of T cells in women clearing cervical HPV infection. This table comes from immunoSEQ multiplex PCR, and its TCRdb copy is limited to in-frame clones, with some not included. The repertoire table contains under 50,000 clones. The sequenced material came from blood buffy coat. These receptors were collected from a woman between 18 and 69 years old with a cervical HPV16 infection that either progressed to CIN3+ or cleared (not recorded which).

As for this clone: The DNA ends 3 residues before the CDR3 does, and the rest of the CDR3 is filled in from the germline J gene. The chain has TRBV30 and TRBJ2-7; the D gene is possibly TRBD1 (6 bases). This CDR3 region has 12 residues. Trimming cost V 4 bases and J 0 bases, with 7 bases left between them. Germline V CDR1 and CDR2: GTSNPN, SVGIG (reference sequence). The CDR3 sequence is CAWNRDSYEQYF. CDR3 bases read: TGTGCCTGGAACAGGGACTCCTACGAG.

CDR3 bases read: TGTGCCAGTAAGGGGGTCGGGCGGTTCGGTGGT. This translates into CASKGVGRFGG. The entire CDR3 sequence reads CASKGVGRFGGQYF. The J gene is TRBJ2-4, the V gene TRBV19, with a possible D match to TRBD1 (6 bases). Read sequence stops 3 residues before the CDR3 end, and the germline J gene provides the missing end. Germline V gives CDR1 LNHDA, CDR2 SQIVND (reference sequence). The CDR3 extends over 14 amino acids.

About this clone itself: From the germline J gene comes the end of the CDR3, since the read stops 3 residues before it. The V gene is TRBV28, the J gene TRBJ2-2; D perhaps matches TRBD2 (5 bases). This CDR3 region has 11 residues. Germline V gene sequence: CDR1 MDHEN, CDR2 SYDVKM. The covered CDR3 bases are TGTGCCAGCAGTTTCGCCCGGGGG. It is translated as CASSFARG. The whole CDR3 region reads CASSFARGLFF. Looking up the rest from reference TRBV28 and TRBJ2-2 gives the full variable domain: DVKVTQSSRYLVKRTGEKVFLECVQDMDHENMFWYRQDPGLGLRLIYFSYDVKMKEKGDIPEGYSVSREKKERFSLILESASTNQTSMYLCASSFARGLFFGEGSRLTVL.

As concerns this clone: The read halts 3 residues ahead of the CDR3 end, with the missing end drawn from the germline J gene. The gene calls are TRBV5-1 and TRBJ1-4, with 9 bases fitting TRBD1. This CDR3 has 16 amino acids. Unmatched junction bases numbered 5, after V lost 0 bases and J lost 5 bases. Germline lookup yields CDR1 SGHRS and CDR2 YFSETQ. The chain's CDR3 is CASSLGFGTGNEKLFF. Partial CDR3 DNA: TGCGCCAGCAGCTTGGGGTTCGGGACAGGGAATGAAAAA.

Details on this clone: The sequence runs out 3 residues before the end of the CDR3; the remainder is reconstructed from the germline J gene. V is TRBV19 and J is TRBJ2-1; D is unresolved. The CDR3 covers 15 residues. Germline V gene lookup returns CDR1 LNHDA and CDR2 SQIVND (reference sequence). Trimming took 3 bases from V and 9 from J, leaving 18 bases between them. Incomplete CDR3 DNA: TGTGCCAGTAGTATTCAGGTTGGGCAAGCTGGTGAG. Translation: CASSIQVGQAGE. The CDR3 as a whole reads CASSIQVGQAGEQFF. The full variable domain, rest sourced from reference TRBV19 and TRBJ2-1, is DGGITQSPKYLFRKEGQNVTLSCEQNLNHDAMYWYRQDPGQGLRLIYYSQIVNDFQKGDIAEGYSVSREKKESFPLTVTSAQKNPTAFYLCASSIQVGQAGEQFFGPGTRLTVL.

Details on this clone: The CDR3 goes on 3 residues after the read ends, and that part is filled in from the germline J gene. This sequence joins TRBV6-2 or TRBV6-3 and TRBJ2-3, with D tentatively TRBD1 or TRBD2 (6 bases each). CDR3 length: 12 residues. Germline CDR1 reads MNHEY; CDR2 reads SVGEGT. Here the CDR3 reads CASRAGQETQYF. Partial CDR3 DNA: TGTGCCAGCAGGGCGGGACAAGAGACG.

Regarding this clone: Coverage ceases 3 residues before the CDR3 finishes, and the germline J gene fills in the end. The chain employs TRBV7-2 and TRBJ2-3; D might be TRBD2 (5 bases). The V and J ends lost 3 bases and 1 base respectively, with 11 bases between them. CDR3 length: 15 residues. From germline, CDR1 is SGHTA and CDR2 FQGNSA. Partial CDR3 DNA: TGTGCCAGCAGCTTGGTGGTTAGCGGCACAGATACG. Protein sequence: CASSLVVSGTDT. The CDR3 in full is CASSLVVSGTDTQYF.

Partial CDR3 DNA: TGTGCCATTCAGGGGGTTCGGAACACTGAA. Amino acid sequence: CAIQGVRNTE. The CDR3, in full, reads CAIQGVRNTEAFF. The genes are TRBV2 and TRBJ1-1, with 7 bases aligning to TRBD1. Sequencing ends 3 residues short of the CDR3 end; the germline J gene provides the rest. The CDR3 totals 13 residues. Germline trimming cut 10 bases from V and 1 base from J; bases unmatched to any gene: 6. Germline V gene lookup returns CDR1 SNHLY and CDR2 FYNNEI.

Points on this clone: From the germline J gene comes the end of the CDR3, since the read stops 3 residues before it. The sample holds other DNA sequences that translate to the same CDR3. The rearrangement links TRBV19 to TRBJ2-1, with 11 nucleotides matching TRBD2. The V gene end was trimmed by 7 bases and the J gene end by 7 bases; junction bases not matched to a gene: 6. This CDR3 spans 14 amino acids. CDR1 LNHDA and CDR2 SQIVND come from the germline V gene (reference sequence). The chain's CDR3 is CASTPGLAVNEQFF. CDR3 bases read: TGTGCCAGTACCCCGGGACTAGCGGTTAATGAG.

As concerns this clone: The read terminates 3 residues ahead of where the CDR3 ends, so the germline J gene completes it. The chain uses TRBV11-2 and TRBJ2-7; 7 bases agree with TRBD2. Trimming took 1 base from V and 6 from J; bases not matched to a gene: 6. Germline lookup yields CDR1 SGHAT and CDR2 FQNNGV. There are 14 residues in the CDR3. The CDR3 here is CASSLVAGASEQYF. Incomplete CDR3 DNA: TGTGCCAGCAGCTTAGTAGCGGGCGCCTCCGAG.

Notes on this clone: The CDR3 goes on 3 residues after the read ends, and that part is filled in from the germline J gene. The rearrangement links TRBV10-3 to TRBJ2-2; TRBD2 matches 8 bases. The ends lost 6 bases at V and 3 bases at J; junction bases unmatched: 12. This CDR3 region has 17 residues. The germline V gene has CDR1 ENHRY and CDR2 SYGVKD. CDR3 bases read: TGTGCCATCAGCGACATGCGAGCGGGAGACTACACCGGGGAG. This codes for CAISDMRAGDYTGE. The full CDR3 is CAISDMRAGDYTGELFF.

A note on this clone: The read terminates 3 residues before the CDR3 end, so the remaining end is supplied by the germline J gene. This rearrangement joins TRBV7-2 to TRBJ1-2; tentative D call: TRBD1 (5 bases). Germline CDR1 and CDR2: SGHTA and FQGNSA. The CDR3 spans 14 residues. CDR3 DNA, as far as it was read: TGTGCCAGCAGCTGGGGACTGGAAACGGGGGAC. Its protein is CASSWGLETGD. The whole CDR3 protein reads CASSWGLETGDYTF.

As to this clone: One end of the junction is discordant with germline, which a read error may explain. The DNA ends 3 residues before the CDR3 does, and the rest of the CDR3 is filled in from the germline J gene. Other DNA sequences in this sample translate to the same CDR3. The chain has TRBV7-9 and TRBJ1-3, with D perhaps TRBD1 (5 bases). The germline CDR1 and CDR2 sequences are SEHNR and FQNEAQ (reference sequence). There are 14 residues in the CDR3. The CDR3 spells CASSRVGDWHTIYF. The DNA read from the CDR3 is TGTGCCAGCAGCCGCGTGGGGGACTGGCACACG. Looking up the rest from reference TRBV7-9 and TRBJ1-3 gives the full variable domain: DTGVSQNPRHKITKRGQNVTFRCDPISEHNRLYWYRQTLGQGPEFLTYFQNEAQLEKSRLLSDRFSAERPKGSFSTLEIQRTEQGDSAMYLCASSRVGDWHTIYFGEGSWLTVV.

The CDR3 protein is CASTMGLLQNEKLFF. The sequenced CDR3 bases are TGTGCCAGCACCATGGGACTGTTACAGAATGAAAAA. The rearrangement joins TRBV11-3 to TRBJ1-4, with a weak D call TRBD1 (5 bases). The read gets to within 3 residues of the CDR3 end, and the germline J gene fills in the rest. The V gene lost 7 bases and the J gene lost 5 bases, with 17 bases spanning the gap. This CDR3 contains 15 residues. In germline, CDR1 is SGHNT, CDR2 YENEEA.

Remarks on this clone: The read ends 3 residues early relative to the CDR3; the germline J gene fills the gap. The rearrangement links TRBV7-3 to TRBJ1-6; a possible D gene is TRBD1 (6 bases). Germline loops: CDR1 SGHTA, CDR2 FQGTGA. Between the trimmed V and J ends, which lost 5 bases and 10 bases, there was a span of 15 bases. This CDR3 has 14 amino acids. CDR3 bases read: TGTGCCAGCAGCCAAGGGGGAGATGGGTCACCC. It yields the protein CASSQGGDGSP. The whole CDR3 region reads CASSQGGDGSPLHF.

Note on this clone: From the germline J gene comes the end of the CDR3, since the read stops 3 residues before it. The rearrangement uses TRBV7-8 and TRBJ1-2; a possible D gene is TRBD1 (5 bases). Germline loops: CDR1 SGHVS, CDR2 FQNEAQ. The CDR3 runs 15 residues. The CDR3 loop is CASSLGRILSEGYTF. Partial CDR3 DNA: TGTGCCAGCAGCTTGGGGCGGATCCTGTCTGAAGGC. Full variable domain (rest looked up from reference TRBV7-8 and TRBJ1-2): GAGVSQSPRYKVAKRGQDVALRCDPISGHVSLFWYQQALGQGPEFLTYFQNEAQLDKSGLPSDRFFAERPEGSVSTLKIQRTQQEDSAVYLCASSLGRILSEGYTFGSGTRLTVV.

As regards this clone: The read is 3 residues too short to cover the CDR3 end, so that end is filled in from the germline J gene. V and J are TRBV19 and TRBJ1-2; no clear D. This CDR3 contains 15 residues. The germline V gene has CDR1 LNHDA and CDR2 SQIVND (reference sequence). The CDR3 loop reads CASSRSNVAKNIYTF. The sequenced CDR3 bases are TGTGCCAGTAGTCGCAGCAACGTAGCCAAAAACATC. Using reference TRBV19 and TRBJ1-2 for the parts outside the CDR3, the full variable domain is DGGITQSPKYLFRKEGQNVTLSCEQNLNHDAMYWYRQDPGQGLRLIYYSQIVNDFQKGDIAEGYSVSREKKESFPLTVTSAQKNPTAFYLCASSRSNVAKNIYTFGSGTRLTVV.

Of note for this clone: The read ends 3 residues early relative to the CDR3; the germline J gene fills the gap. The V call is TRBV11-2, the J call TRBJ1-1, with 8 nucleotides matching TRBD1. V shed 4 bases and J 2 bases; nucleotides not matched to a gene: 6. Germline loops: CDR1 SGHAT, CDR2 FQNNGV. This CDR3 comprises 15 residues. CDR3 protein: CASSSADRGNTEAFF. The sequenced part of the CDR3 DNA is TGTGCCAGCAGCTCCGCCGACAGGGGAAACACTGAA.

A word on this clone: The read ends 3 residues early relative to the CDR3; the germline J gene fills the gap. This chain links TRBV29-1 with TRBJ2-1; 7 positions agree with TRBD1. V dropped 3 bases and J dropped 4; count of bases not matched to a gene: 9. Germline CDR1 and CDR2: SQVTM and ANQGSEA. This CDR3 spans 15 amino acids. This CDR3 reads CSVELRGRGYNEQFF. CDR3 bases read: TGCAGCGTTGAGCTGAGGGGGCGCGGGTACAATGAG.

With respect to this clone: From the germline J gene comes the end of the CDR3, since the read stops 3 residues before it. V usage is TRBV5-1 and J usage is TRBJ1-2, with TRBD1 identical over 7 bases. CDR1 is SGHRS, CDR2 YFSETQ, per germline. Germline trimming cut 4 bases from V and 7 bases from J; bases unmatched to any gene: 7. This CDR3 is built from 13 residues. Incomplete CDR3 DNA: TGCGCCAGCAGCGGGGACAGCGGCAGTGGC. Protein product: CASSGDSGSG. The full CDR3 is CASSGDSGSGYTF.

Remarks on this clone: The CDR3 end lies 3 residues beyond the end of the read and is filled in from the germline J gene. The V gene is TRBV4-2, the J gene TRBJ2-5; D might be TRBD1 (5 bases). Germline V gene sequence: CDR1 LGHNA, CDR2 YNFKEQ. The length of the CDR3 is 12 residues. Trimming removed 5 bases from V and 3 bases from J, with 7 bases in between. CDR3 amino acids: CASSGREETQYF. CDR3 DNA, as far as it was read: TGTGCCAGCAGCGGCAGGGAAGAGACC.

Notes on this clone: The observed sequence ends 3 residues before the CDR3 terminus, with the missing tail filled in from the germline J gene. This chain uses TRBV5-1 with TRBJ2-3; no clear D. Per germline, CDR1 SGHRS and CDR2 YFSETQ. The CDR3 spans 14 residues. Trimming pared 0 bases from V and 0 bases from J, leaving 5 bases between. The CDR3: CASSLGASTDTQYF. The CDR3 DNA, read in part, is TGCGCCAGCAGCTTGGGGGCTAGCACAGATACG.

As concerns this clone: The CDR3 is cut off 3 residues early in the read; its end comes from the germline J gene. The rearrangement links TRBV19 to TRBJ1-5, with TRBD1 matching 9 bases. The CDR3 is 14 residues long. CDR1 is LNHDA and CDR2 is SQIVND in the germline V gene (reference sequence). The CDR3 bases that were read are TGTGCCAGTAGTACGTCGGGACAGGGTGAACCC. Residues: CASSTSGQGEP. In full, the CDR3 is CASSTSGQGEPQHF.

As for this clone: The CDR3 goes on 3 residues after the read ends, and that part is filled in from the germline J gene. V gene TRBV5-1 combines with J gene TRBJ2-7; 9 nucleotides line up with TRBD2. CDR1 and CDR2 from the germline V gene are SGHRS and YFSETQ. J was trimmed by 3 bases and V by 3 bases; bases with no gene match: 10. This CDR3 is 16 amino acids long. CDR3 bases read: TGCGCCAGCAGCTCCCTTAGCGGGAGAGGGGTCTACGAG. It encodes CASSSLSGRGVYE. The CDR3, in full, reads CASSSLSGRGVYEQYF. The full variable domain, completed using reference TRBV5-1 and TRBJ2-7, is KAGVTQTPRYLIKTRGQQVTLSCSPISGHRSVSWYQQTPGQGLQFLFEYFSETQRNKGNFPGRFSGRQFSNSRSEMNVSTLELGDSALYLCASSSLSGRGVYEQYFGPGTRLTVT.

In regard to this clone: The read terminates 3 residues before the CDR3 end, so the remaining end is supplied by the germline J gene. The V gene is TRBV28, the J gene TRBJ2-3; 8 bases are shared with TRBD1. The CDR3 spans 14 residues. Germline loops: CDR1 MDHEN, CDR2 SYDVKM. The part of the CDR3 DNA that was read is TGTGCCAGCAGTGGAAACAGGGGGTCTCAGCCG. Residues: CASSGNRGSQP. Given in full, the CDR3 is CASSGNRGSQPQYF.

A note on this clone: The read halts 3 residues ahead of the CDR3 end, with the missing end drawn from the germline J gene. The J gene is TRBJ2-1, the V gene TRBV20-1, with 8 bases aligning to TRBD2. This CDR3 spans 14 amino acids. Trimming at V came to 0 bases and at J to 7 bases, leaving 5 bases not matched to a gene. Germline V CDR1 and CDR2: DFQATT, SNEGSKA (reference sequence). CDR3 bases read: TGCAGTGCTAGAGATCTCAAGCGGGAGAATGAG. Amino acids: CSARDLKRENE. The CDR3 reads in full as CSARDLKRENEQFF.

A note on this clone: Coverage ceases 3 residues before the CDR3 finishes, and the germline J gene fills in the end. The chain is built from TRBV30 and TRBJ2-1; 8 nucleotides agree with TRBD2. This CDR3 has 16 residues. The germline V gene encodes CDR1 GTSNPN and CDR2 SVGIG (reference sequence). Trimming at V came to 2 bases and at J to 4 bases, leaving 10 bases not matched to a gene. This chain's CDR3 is CAWSTTSGTQYNEQFF. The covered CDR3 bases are TGTGCCTGGAGTACAACTAGCGGAACTCAATACAATGAG.

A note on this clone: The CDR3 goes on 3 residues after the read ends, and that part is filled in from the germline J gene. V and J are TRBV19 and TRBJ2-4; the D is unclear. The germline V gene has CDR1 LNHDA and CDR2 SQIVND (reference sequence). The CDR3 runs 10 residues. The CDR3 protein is CASRSYGQYF. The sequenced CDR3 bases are TGTGCCAGTAGATCCTATGGT.

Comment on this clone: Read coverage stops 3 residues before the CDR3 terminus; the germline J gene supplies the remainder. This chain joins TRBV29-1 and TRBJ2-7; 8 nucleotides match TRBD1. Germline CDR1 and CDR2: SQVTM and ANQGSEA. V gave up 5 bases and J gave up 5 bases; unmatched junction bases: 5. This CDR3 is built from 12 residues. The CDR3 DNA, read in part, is TGCAGCGTTTGGCAGGGGGCCAACGAG. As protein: CSVWQGANE. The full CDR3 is CSVWQGANEQYF.

CDR3 DNA, as far as it was read: TGCAGTGCTAGACCCCAGACTAGCGCCACAGATACG. It is translated as CSARPQTSATDT. The entire CDR3 sequence reads CSARPQTSATDTQYF. The chain is built from TRBV20-1 and TRBJ2-3; 8 bases are a match to TRBD2. The CDR3 extends 3 residues past the end of the read, so its final part is completed from the germline J gene. The CDR3 is 15 residues long. J lost 2 bases, V lost 2 bases, and 6 bases had no gene match. The germline V gene has CDR1 DFQATT and CDR2 SNEGSKA (reference sequence).